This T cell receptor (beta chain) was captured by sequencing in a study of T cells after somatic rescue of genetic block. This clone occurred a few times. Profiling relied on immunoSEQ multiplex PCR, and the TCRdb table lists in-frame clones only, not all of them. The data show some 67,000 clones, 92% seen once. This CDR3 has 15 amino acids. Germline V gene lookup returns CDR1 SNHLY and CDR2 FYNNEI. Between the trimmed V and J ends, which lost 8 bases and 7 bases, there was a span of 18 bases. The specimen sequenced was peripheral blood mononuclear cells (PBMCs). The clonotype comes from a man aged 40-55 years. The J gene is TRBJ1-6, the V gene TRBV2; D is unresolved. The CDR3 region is CASHRHEGGNSPLHF. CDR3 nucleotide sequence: TGTGCCAGCCACCGGCACGAGGGTGGAAATTCACCCCTCCACTTT.